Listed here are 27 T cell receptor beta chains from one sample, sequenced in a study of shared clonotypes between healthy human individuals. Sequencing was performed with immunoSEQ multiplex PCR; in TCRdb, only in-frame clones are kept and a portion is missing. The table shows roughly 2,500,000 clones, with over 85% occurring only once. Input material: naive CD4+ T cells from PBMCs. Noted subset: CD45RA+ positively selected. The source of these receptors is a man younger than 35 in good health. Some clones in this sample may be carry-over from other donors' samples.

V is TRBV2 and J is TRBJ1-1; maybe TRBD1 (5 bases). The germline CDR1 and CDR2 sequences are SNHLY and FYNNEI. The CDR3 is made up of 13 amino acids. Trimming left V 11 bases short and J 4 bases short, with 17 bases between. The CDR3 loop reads CAGSRVVGTEAFF. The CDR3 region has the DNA TGTGCCGGGTCCAGGGTAGTAGGCACTGAAGCTTTCTTT.

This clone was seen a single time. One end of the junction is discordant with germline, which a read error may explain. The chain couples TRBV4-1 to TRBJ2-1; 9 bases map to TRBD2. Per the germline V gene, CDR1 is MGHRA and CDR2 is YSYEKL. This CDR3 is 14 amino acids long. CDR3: CASSQGTSYYEQFF. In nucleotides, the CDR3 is TGCGCCAGCAGCCAGGGGACTAGCTACTATGAGCAGTTCTTC.

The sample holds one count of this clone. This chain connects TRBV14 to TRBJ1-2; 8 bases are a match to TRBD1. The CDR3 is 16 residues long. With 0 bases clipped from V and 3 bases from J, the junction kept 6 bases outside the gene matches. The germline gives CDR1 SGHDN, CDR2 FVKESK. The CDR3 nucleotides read TGTGCCAGCAGCCAAGATAGGAGGACAGGGTACTATGGCTACACCTTC. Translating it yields CASSQDRRTGYYGYTF.

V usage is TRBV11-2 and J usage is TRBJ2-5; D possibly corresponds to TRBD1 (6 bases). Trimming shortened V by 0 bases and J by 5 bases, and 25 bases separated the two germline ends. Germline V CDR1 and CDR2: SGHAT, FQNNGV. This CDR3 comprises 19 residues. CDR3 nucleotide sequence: TGTGCCAGCAGCTTAGATTACCCCCTCGGGACAAAGATATGGGAGACCCAGTACTTC. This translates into CASSLDYPLGTKIWETQYF.

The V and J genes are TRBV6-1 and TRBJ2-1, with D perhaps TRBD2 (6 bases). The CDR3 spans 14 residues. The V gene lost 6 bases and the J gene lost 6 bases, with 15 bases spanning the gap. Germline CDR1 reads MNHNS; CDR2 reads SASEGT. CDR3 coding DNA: TGTGCCAGCAGCCCGGGACTGACACTCAATGAGCAGTTCTTC. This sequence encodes CASSPGLTLNEQFF.

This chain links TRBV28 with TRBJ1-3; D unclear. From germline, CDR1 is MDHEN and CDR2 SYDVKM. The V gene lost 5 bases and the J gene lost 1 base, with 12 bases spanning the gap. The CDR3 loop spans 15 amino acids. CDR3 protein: CASSASRGSGNTIYF. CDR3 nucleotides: TGTGCCAGCAGTGCCTCTCGAGGGTCTGGAAACACCATATATTTT.

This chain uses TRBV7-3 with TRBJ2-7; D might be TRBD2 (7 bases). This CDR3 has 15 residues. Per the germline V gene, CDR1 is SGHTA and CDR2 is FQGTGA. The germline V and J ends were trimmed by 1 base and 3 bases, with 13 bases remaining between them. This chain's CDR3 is CASSLKPGGDYEQYF. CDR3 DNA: TGTGCCAGCAGCTTAAAACCGGGGGGCGACTACGAGCAGTACTTC.

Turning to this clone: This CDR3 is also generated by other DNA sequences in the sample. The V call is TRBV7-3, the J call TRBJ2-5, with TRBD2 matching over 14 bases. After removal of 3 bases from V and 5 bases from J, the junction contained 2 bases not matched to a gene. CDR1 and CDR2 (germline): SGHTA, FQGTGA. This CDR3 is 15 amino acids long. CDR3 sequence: CASSLGLAGAETQYF. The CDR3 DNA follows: TGTGCCAGCAGCTTGGGACTAGCGGGAGCGGAGACCCAGTACTTC.

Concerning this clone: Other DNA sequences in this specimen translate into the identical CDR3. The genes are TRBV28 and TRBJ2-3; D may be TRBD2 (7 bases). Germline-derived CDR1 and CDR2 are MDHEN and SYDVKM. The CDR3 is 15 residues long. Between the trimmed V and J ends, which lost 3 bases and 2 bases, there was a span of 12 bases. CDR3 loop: CASSFRGGPTDTQYF. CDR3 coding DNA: TGTGCCAGCAGTTTTAGGGGGGGTCCCACAGATACGCAGTATTTT.

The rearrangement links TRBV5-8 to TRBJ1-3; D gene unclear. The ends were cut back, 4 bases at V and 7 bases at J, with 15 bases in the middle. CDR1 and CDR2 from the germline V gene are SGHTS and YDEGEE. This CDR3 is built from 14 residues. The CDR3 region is CASSLRPVWNTIYF. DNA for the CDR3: TGTGCCAGCAGCCTCCGTCCCGTTTGGAACACCATATATTTT.

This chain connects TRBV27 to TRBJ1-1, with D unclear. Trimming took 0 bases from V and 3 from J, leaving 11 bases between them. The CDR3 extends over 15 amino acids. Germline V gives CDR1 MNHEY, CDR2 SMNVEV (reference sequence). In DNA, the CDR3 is TGTGCCAGCAGTTTATCGCCGGTAAGGGACACTGAAGCTTTCTTT. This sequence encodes CASSLSPVRDTEAFF.

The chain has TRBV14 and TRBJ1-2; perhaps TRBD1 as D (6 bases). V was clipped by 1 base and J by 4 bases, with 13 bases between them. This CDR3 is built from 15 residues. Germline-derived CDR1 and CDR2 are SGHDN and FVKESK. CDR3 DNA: TGTGCCAGCAGCCAAGTTGCGGCAGGGGCCTATGGCTACACCTTC. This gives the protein CASSQVAAGAYGYTF.

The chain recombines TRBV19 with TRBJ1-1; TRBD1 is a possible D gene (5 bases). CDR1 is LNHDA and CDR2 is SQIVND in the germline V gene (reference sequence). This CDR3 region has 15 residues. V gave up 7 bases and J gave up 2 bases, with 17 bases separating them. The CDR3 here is CASNPPGLGNTEAFF. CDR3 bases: TGTGCCAGTAACCCACCGGGACTGGGAAACACTGAAGCTTTCTTT.

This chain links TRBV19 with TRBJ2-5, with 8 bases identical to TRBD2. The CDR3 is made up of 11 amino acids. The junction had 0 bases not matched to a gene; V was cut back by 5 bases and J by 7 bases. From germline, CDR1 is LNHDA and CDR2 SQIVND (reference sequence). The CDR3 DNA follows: TGTGCCAGTAGTCTAGCGGGGACCCAGTACTTC. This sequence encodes CASSLAGTQYF.

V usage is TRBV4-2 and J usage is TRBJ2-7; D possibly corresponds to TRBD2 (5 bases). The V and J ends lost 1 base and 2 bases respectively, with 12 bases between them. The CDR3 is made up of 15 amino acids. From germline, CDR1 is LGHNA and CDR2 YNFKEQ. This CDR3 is CASSQVRLATYEQYF. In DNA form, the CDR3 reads TGTGCCAGCAGCCAAGTTAGGCTAGCAACCTACGAGCAGTACTTC.

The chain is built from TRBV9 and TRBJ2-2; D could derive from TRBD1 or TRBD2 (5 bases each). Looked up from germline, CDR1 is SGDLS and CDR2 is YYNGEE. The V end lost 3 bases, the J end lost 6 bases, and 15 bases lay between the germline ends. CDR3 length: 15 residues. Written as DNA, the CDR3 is TGTGCCAGCAGCGCGGACGGGACCTTCCCCGGGGAGCTGTTTTTT. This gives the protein CASSADGTFPGELFF.

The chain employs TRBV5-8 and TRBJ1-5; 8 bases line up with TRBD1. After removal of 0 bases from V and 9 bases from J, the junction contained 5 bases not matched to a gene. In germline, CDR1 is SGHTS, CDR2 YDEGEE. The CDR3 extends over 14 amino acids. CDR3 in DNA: TGTGCCAGCAGCTTGGGACAGGGGCTTGGGCCCCAGCATTTT. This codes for CASSLGQGLGPQHF.

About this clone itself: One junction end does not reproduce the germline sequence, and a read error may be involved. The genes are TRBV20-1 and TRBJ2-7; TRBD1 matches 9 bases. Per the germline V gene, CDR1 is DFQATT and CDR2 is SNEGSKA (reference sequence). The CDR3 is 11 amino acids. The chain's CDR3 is CSAGSRDRVSF. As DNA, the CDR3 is TGCAGTGCTGGCTCCCGGGACAGGGTCTCCTTC.

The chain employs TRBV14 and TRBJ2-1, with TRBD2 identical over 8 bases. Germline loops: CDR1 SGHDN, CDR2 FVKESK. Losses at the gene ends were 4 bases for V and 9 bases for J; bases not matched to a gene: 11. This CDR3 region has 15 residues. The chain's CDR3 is CASSPGLVGEVEQFF. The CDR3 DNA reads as TGTGCCAGCAGCCCGGGACTAGTGGGTGAGGTTGAGCAGTTCTTC.

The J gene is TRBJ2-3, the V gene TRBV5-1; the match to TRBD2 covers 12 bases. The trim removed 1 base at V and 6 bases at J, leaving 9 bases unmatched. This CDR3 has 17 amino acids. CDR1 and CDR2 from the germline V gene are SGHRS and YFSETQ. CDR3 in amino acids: CASSLRLAGGPGDTQYF. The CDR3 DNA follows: TGCGCCAGCAGCTTGAGGCTAGCGGGAGGGCCAGGGGATACGCAGTATTTT.

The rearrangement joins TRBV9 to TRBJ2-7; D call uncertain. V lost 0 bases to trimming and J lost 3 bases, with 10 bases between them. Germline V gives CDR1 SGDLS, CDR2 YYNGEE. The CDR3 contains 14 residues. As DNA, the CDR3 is TGTGCCAGCAGCGTAGGAGATTACTACTACGAGCAGTACTTC. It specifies CASSVGDYYYEQYF.

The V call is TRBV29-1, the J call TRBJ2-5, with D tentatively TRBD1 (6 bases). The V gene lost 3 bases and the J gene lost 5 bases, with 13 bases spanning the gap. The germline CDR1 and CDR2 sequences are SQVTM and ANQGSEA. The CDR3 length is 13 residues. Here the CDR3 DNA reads TGCAGCGTTGATAGCAGGGGCCGGGAGACCCAGTACTTC. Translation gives CSVDSRGRETQYF.

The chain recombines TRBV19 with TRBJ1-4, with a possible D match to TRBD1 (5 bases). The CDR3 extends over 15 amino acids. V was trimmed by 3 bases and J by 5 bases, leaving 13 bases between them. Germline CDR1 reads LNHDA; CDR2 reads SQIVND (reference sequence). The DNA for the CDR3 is TGTGCCAGTAGTATCAGACGGCGGGGGAATGAAAAACTGTTTTTT. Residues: CASSIRRRGNEKLFF.

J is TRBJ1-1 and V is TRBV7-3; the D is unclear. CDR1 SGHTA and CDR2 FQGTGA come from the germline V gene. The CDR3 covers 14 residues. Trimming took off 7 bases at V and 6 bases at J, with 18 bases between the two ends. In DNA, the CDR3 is TGTGCCAGCACCTCGGATATCGGGATTCCTGAAGCTTTCTTT. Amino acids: CASTSDIGIPEAFF.

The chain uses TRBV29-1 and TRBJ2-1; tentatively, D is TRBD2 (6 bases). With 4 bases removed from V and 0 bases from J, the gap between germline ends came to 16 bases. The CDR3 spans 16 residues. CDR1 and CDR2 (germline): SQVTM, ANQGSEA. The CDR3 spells CSVVGHSGHSYNEQFF. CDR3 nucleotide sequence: TGCAGCGTTGTAGGACATAGCGGCCACTCCTACAATGAGCAGTTCTTC.

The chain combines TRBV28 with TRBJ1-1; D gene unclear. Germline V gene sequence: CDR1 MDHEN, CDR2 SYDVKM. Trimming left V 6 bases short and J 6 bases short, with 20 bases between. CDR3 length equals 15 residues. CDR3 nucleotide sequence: TGTGCCAGCAGCCCCGGAGATCCTAGGACTCCTGAAGCTTTCTTT. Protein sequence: CASSPGDPRTPEAFF.

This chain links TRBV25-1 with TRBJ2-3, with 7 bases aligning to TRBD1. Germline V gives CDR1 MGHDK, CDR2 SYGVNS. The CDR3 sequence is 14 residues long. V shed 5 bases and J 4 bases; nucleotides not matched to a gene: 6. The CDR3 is CASSNDRAADTQYF. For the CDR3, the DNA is TGTGCCAGCAGTAACGACAGGGCCGCAGATACGCAGTATTTT.